The 10 T cell receptor beta chains below all came from one sample that was sequenced in a study of blood T cell repertoires in COVID-19. The table came from immunoSEQ multiplex PCR; TCRdb's copy has only in-frame clones and leaves some out. The data show about 270,000 clones, 70% to 90% seen once. The sequencing sample was made of peripheral blood. The receptors originated from an older woman with acute or convalescent COVID-19.

The J gene is TRBJ2-7, the V gene TRBV27; D perhaps matches TRBD2 (5 bases). Germline V CDR1 and CDR2: MNHEY, SMNVEV (reference sequence). Trimming cost V 8 bases and J 7 bases, with 9 bases left between them. The CDR3 has 10 amino acids. The CDR3 region is CASGSREQYF. The CDR3 nucleotides read TGTGCCAGCGGGAGTAGGGAGCAGTACTTC.

This chain joins TRBV5-4 and TRBJ2-1, with D perhaps TRBD1 (5 bases). Germline V lookup: CDR1 SGHNT, CDR2 YYREEE (reference sequence). The length of the CDR3 is 16 residues. V was pared by 4 bases and J by 3 bases, with 17 bases between. The CDR3 DNA is TGTGCCAGCAGCCTAGGAAGGGGTGTTGTCTACAATGAGCAGTTCTTC. Translation: CASSLGRGVVYNEQFF.

The chain is built from TRBV21-1 and TRBJ1-3. TRBV21-1 is listed as a pseudogene. The CDR3 is 17 amino acids. CDR3 sequence reads: CASSKISAGWPGNTIYF. The CDR3 DNA sequence: TGTGCCAGCAGCAAAATCTCTGCGGGGTGGCCCGGAAACACCATATATTTT.

This clone was seen just once. The chain has TRBV6-5 and TRBJ1-1, with 9 nucleotides matching TRBD1. The CDR3 runs to 11 residues. Trimming at V came to 8 bases and at J to 6 bases, leaving 1 base not matched to a gene. Germline-derived CDR1 and CDR2 are MNHEY and SVGAGI. The CDR3 sequence is CASGTGPEAFF. The CDR3, as DNA: TGTGCCAGCGGGACAGGGCCTGAAGCTTTCTTT.

J is TRBJ2-3 and V is TRBV5-1, with a possible D match to TRBD2 (6 bases). V lost 0 bases and J lost 4, with 12 bases in between. The CDR3 totals 15 residues. Germline CDR1 is SGHRS and CDR2 is YFSETQ. CDR3 sequence: CASSLVTGVPDTQYF. As DNA, the CDR3 is TGCGCCAGCAGCTTGGTTACGGGGGTCCCAGATACGCAGTATTTT.

The chain has TRBV5-1 and TRBJ1-4; 7 nucleotides line up with TRBD1. There are 17 residues in the CDR3. J was trimmed by 3 bases and V by 1 base; bases with no gene match: 9. Germline V gene data show CDR1 as SGHRS and CDR2 as YFSETQ. In DNA, the CDR3 is TGCGCCAGCAGCTTGAGGGGAGCCGGGACAGCTAATGAAAAACTGTTTTTT. Its protein is CASSLRGAGTANEKLFF.

The V and J genes are TRBV7-3 and TRBJ1-1; 7 nucleotides agree with TRBD1. With 6 bases clipped from V and 1 base from J, the junction kept 2 bases outside the gene matches. The CDR3 is made up of 13 amino acids. Germline CDR1 and CDR2: SGHTA and FQGTGA. In DNA, the CDR3 is TGTGCCAGCAGTGGACAGGCGAACACTGAAGCTTTCTTT. It yields the protein CASSGQANTEAFF.

The chain combines TRBV3-1 (or the pseudogene TRBV3-2) with TRBJ2-1, with D unclear. V was clipped by 5 bases and J by 4 bases, with 12 bases between them. The length of the CDR3 is 14 residues. CDR1 is LGHDT and CDR2 is YNNKEL in the germline V gene (reference sequence). The CDR3: CASSYDVRYNEQFF. CDR3 coding DNA: TGTGCCAGCAGCTATGATGTGAGATACAATGAGCAGTTCTTC.

The chain employs TRBV11-2 and TRBJ2-2; possible D gene TRBD1, 6 bases. V gave up 5 bases and J gave up 14 bases, with 15 bases separating them. The V gene's germline CDR1 is SGHAT and CDR2 FQNNGV. CDR3 length: 12 amino acids. CDR3 amino acids: CASSPTTGALFF. The CDR3 DNA reads as TGTGCCAGCAGCCCTACGACAGGTGCTCTGTTTTTT. The complete variable domain, with remaining parts taken from reference TRBV11-2 and TRBJ2-2, reads EAGVAQSPRYKIIEKRQSVAFWCNPISGHATLYWYQQILGQGPKLLIQFQNNGVVDDSQLPKDRFSAERLKGVDSTLKIQPAKLEDSAVYLCASSPTTGALFFGEGSRLTVL.

V gene TRBV5-4 combines with J gene TRBJ2-1; TRBD2 matches at 12 bases. Germline assignment: CDR1 SGHNT and CDR2 YYREEE (reference sequence). The length of the CDR3 is 17 residues. V gave up 3 bases and J gave up 5 bases; unmatched junction bases: 9. CDR3 loop: CASSSWASGGADNEQFF. The CDR3, as DNA: TGTGCCAGCAGCTCCTGGGCTAGCGGGGGGGCAGACAATGAGCAGTTCTTC.